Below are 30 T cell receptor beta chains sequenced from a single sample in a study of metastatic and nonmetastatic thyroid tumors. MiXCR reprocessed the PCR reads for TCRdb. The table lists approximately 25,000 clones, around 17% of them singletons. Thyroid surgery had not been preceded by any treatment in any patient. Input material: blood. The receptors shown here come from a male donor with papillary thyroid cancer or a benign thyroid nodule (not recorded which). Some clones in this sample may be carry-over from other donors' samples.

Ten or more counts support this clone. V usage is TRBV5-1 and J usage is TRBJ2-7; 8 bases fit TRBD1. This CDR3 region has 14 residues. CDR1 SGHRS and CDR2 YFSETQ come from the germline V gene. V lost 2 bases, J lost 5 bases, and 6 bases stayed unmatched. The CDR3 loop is CASSFNTGGHEQYF. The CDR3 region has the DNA TGCGCCAGCAGCTTTAATACAGGGGGACACGAGCAGTACTTC.

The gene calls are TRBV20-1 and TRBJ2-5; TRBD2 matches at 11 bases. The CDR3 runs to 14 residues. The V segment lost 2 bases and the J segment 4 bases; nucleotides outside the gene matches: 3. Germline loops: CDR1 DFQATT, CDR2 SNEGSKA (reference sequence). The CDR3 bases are TGCAGTGCTAGAAAAACTAGCGGGAGAGAGACCCAGTACTTC. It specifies CSARKTSGRETQYF.

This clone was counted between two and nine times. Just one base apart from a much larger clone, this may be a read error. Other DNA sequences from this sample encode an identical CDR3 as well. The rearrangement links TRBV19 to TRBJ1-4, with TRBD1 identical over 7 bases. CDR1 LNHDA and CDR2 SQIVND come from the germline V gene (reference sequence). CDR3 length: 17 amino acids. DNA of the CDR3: TGTGCCAGTAGATCTCCGGGACAGCCTACAACTAATGAGAAACTGTTTTTT. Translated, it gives CASRSPGQPTTNEKLFF.

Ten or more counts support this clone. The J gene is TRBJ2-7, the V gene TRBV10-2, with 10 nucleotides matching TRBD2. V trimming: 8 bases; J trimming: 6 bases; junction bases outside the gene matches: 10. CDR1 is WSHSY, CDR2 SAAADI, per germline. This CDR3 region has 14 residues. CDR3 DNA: TGCGCCAGCCGAACTGGGCTAGCGGGAGTCGAGCAGTACTTC. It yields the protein CASRTGLAGVEQYF.

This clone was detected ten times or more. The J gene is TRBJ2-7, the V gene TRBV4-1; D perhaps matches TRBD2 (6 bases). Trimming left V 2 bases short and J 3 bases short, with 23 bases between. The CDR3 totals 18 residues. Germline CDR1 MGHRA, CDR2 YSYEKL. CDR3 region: CASSQKGIGLASNYEQYF. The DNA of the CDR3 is TGCGCCAGCAGCCAAAAGGGGATCGGGCTAGCGTCAAACTACGAGCAGTACTTC.

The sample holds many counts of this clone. Written as DNA, the CDR3 is TGTGCCAGCAGCTTAGATCTGGCCTACGAGCAGTACTTC. This encodes CASSLDLAYEQYF. The rearrangement joins TRBV7-6 to TRBJ2-7; D is undetermined. Germline CDR1 reads SGHVS; CDR2 reads FNYEAQ. The CDR3 is made up of 13 amino acids. V gave up 1 base and J gave up 2 bases, with 6 bases separating them. The variable domain in full, completed from reference TRBV7-6 and TRBJ2-7, reads GAGVSQSPRYKVTKRGQDVALRCDPISGHVSLYWYRQALGQGPEFLTYFNYEAQQDKSGLPNDRFSAERPEGSISTLTIQRTEQRDSAMYRCASSLDLAYEQYFGPGTRLTVT.

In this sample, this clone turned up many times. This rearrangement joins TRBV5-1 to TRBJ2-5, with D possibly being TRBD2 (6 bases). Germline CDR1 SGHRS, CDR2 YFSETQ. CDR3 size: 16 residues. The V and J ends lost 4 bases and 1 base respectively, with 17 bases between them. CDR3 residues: CASSPPLRRGQETQYF. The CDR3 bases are TGCGCCAGCAGCCCCCCTTTGCGGCGGGGCCAAGAGACCCAGTACTTC.

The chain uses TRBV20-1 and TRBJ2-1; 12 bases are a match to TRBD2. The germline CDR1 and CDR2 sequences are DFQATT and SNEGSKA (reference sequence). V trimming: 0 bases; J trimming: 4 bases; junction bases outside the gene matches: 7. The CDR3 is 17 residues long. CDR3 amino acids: CSARDHSLAGGYNEQFF. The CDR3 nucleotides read TGCAGTGCTAGAGATCATAGCCTAGCGGGAGGGTACAATGAGCAGTTCTTC.

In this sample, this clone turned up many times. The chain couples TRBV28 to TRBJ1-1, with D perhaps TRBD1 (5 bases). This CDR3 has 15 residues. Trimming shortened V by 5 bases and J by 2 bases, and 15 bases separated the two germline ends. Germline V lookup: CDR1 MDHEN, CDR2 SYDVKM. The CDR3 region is CASSTYLTVNTEAFF. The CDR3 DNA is TGTGCCAGCAGTACATATCTGACAGTTAACACTGAAGCTTTCTTT. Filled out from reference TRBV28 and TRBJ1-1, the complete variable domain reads DVKVTQSSRYLVKRTGEKVFLECVQDMDHENMFWYRQDPGLGLRLIYFSYDVKMKEKGDIPEGYSVSREKKERFSLILESASTNQTSMYLCASSTYLTVNTEAFFGQGTRLTVV.

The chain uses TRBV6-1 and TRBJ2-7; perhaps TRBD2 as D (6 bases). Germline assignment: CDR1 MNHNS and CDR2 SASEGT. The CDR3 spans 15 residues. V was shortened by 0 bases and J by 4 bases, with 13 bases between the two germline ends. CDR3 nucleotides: TGTGCCAGCAGTGAAGCGGGGGGTCAGGTTTACGAGCAGTACTTC. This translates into CASSEAGGQVYEQYF.

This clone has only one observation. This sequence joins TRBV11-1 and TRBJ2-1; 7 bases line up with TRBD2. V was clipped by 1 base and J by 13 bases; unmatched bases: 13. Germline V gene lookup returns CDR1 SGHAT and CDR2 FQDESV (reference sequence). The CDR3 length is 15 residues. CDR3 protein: CASSLVASGSGEQFF. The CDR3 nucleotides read TGTGCCAGCAGCTTAGTGGCTAGCGGCAGCGGTGAACAGTTCTTC.

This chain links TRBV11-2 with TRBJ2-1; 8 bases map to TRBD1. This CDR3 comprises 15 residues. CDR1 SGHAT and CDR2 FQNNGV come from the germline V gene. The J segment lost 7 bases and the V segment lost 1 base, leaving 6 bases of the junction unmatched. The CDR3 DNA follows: TGTGCCAGCAGCTTAGCCAGGGGGCCGTTGAATGAGCAGTTCTTC. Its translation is CASSLARGPLNEQFF.

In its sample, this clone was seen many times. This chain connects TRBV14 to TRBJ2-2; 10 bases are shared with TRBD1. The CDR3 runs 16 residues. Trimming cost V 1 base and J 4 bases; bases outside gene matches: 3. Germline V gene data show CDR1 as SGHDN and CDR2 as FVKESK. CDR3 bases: TGTGCCAGCAGCCAAGCCGGGACAGGGGTCACCGGGGAGCTGTTTTTT. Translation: CASSQAGTGVTGELFF.

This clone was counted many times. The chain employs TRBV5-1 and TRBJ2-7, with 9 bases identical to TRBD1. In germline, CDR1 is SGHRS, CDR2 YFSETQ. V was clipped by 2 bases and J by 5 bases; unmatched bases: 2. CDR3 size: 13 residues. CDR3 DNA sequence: TGCGCCAGCAGCTTTACAGGGGGCCACGAGCAGTACTTC. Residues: CASSFTGGHEQYF. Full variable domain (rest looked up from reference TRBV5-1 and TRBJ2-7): KAGVTQTPRYLIKTRGQQVTLSCSPISGHRSVSWYQQTPGQGLQFLFEYFSETQRNKGNFPGRFSGRQFSNSRSEMNVSTLELGDSALYLCASSFTGGHEQYFGPGTRLTVT.

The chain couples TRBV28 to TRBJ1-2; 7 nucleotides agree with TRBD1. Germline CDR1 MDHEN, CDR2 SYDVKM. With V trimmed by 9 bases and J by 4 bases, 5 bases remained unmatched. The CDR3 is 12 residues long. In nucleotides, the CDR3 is TGTGCCAGTAGGGACAGAAGCTATGGCTACACCTTC. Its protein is CASRDRSYGYTF.

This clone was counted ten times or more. The CDR3 reads CASSYSLETQYF. The DNA of the CDR3 is TGTGCCAGCAGTTACTCGCTAGAGACCCAGTACTTC. J is TRBJ2-5 and V is TRBV6-2 or TRBV6-3, with D uncertain. Germline CDR1 MNHEY, CDR2 SVGEGT. Trimming took 0 bases from V and 4 from J, leaving 3 bases between them. The CDR3 is made up of 12 amino acids.

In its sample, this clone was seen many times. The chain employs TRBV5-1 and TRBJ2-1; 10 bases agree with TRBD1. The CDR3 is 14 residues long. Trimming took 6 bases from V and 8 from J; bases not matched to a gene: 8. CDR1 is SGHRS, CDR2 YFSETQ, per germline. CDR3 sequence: CASTQGQGFDEQFF. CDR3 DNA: TGCGCCAGCACCCAGGGACAGGGGTTCGATGAGCAGTTCTTC.

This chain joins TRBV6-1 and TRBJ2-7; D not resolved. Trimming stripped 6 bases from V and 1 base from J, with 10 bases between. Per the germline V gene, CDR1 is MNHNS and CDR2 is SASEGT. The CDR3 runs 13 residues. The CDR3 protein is CASRQVPSYEQYF. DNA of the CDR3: TGTGCCAGCAGGCAGGTACCGTCCTACGAGCAGTACTTC.

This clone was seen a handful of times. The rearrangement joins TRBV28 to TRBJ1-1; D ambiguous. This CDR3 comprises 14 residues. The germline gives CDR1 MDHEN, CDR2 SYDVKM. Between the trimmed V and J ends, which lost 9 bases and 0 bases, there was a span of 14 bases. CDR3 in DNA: TGTGCCAGTGATTCCGTGGGCCTGAACACTGAAGCTTTCTTT. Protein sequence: CASDSVGLNTEAFF. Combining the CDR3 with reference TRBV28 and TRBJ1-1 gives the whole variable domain DVKVTQSSRYLVKRTGEKVFLECVQDMDHENMFWYRQDPGLGLRLIYFSYDVKMKEKGDIPEGYSVSREKKERFSLILESASTNQTSMYLCASDSVGLNTEAFFGQGTRLTVV.

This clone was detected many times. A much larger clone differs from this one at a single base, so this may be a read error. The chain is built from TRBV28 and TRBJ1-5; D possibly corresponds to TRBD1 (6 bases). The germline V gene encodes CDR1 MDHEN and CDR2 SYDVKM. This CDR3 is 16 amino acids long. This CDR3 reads CASESSGVYGNRPQHF. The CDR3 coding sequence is TGTGCCAGCGAGTCCTCAGGGGTTTATGGCAATCGGCCCCAGCATTTT.

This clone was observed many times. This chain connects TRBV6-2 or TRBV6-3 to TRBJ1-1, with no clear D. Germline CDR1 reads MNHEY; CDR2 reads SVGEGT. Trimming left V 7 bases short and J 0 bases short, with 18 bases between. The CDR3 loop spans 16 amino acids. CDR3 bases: TGTGCCAGCATCCCAATCGGCAGCTTAATGAACACTGAAGCTTTCTTT. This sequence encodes CASIPIGSLMNTEAFF.

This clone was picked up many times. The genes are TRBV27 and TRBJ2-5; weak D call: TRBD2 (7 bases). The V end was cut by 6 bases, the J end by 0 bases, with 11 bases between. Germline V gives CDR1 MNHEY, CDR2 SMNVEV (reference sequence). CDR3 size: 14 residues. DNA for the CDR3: TGTGCCAGCAGGGGGGGGGCGGACCAAGAGACCCAGTACTTC. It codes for CASRGGADQETQYF.

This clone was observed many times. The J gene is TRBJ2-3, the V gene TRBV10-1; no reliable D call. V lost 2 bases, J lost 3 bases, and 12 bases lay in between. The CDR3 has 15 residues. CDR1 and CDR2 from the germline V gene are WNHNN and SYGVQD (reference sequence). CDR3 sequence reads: CASSEIGLSTDTQYF. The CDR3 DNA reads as TGCGCCAGCAGTGAGATTGGGTTGTCGACAGATACGCAGTATTTT.

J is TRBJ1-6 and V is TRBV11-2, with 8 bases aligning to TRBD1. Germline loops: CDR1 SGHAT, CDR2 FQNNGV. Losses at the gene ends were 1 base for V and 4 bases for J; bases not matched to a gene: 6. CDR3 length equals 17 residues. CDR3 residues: CASSLVGGQAYNSPLHF. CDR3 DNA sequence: TGTGCCAGCAGCTTAGTTGGGGGACAGGCTTATAATTCACCCCTCCACTTT.

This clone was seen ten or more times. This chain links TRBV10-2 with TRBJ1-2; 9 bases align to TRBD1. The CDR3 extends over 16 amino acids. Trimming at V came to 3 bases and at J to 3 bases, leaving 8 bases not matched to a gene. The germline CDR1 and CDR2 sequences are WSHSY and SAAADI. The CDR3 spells CASSEIRDRAYYGYTF. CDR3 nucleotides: TGCGCCAGCAGTGAAATCCGGGACAGGGCCTACTATGGCTACACCTTC.

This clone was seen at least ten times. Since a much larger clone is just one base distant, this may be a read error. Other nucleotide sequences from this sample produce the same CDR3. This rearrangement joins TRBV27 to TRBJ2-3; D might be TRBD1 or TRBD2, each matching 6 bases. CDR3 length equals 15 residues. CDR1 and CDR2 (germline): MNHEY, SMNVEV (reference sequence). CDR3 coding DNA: TGTGCCAGCGGTTTAGGGGGGATTGGCACAGATACGCAGTATTTT. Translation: CASGLGGIGTDTQYF.

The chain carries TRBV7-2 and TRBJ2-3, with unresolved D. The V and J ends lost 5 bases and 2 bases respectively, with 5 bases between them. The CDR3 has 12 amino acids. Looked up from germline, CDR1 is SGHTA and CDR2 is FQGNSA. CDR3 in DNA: TGTGCCAGCAGCCCGTACACAGATACGCAGTATTTT. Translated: CASSPYTDTQYF.

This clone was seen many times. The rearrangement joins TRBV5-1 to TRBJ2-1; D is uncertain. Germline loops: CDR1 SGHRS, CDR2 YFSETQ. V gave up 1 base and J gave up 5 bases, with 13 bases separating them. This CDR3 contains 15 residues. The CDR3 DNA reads TGCGCCAGCAGCTTGCAATCACCCGATAACAATGAGCAGTTCTTC. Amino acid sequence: CASSLQSPDNNEQFF.

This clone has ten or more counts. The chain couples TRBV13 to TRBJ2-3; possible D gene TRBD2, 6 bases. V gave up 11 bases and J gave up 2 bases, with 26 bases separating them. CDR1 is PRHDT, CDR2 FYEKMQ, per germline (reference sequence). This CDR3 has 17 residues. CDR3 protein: CASWESSGGDSTDTQYF. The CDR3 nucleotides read TGTGCCTCATGGGAAAGTAGCGGAGGGGATTCCACAGATACGCAGTATTTT.

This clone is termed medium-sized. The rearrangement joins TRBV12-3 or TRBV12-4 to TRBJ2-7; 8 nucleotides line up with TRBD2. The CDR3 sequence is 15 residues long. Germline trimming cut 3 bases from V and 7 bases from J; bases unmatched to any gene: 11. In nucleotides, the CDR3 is TGTGCCAGCAGTTTGGTTGGTAGCGGGATAACGGAGCAGTACTTC. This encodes CASSLVGSGITEQYF.